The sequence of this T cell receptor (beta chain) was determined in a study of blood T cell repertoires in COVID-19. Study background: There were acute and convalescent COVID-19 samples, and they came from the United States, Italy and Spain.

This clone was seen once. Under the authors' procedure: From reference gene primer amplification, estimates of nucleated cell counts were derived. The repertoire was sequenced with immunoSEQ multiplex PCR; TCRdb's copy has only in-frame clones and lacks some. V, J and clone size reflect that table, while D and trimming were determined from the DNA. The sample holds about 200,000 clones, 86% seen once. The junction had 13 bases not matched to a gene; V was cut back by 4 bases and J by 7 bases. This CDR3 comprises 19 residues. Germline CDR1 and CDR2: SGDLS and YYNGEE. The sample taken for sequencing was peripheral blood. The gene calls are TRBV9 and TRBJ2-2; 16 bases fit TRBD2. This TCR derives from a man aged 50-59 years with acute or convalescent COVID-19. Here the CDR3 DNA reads TGTGCCAGCAGCTCTCGTCCCGGGACTAGCGGGGGGGCCTACGGGGAGCTGTTTTTT. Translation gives CASSSRPGTSGGAYGELFF.